These T cell receptor beta chains were read from a single sample in a study of metastatic and nonmetastatic thyroid tumors. TCRdb recomputed clones from the PCR reads via MiXCR. This table holds tens of thousands of clones, about 4.1% found once. Sequenced input: blood. The receptors derive from a female donor with papillary thyroid cancer or a benign thyroid nodule (not recorded which). Some clones in this sample may be carry-over from other donors' samples. CDR3s include the opening cysteine and the closing phenylalanine or tryptophan. A D gene is named only where the DNA matches it firmly. Where a row states a size, it is once, few, many or the class of an expanded clone; other rows omit it.

clone size,V gene,D gene,J gene,CDR3 DNA,CDR3 protein
few,TRBV6-2/TRBV6-3,.,TRBJ1-1,TGTGCCAGCAAACCTTACGGGGGGACTGGAGCGTTCTTT,CASKPYGGTGAFF
many,TRBV19,TRBD1,TRBJ1-5,TGTGCCAGTAGTATCGGGACAGGGGTTCTCCGCAATCAGCCCCAGCATTTT,CASSIGTGVLRNQPQHF
few,TRBV11-2,.,TRBJ2-7,TGTGCCAGCAGCTTAGGACAGGGGAGGGCTTACGAGCAGTACTTC,CASSLGQGRAYEQYF
.,TRBV27,.,TRBJ1-1,TGTGCCAGCAGTTCTCGGACCGCGACTGAAGCTTTCTTT,CASSSRTATEAFF
many,TRBV7-9,.,TRBJ1-1,TGTGCCAGCAGTTTGCAGGGGAACACTGAAGCTTTCTTT,CASSLQGNTEAFF
many,TRBV5-1,.,TRBJ1-5,TGCGCCAGCAGCTTGTTCGGGGGGATCCAGCCCCAGCATTTT,CASSLFGGIQPQHF
.,TRBV28,.,TRBJ2-6,TGTGCCAGCATTTTATGTCAGGGACTGACCAACGTCCTGACTTTC,CASILCQGLTNVLTF
few,TRBV6-1,.,TRBJ1-4,TGTGCCAGCAGTGAGGGCTTAAGTAATGAAAAACTGTTTTTT,CASSEGLSNEKLFF
.,TRBV28,TRBD1,TRBJ1-6,TGTGCCAGCAGCCGAACAGGGGGCAATTCACCCCTCCACTTT,CASSRTGGNSPLHF
.,TRBV28,TRBD2,TRBJ2-1,TGTGCCAGCAGGCCCATGGGACTAGCGGGAGGGCGTGAGCAGTTCTTC,CASRPMGLAGGREQFF
medium-sized,TRBV28,TRBD2,TRBJ2-1,TGTGCCAGCAGTACCATAGCGGGACAGCAGTTCTTC,CASSTIAGQQFF
few,TRBV24-1,.,TRBJ2-3,TGTGCCACCAGTGATTCCGCCGGGGGTCCGGTAAAAGATACGCAGTATTTT,CATSDSAGGPVKDTQYF
many,TRBV29-1,TRBD1,TRBJ2-1,TGCAGCGTTGACAGGGGGCTCGAGTTCTTC,CSVDRGLEFF
few,TRBV6-4,TRBD2,TRBJ2-1,TGTGCCAGCACCATGACAGGGGGGACTAGCGGGATTTACAATGAGCAGTTCTTC,CASTMTGGTSGIYNEQFF
many,TRBV5-1,.,TRBJ2-1,TGCGCCAGCAGTCCAGATCAATACAATGAGCAGTTCTTC,CASSPDQYNEQFF
many,TRBV2,.,TRBJ1-5,TGTGCCAGCAGTGAAAGGTCTATTAGCAATCAGCCCCAGCATTTT,CASSERSISNQPQHF
few,TRBV7-3,.,TRBJ2-1,TGTGCCAGCAGCTTAGTGGGGGACCGGGTCGATGAGCAGTTCTTC,CASSLVGDRVDEQFF
few,TRBV13,TRBD2,TRBJ2-1,TGTGCCAGCAGCCCAAATCCGGGACTAGCGCCCCATGAGCAGTTCTTC,CASSPNPGLAPHEQFF
medium-sized,TRBV6-5,.,TRBJ2-7,TGTGCCAGCAGTTACGAGTGGATCGTCGCCAGTGAAAACTTC,CASSYEWIVASENF
many,TRBV19,.,TRBJ1-1,TGTGCCAGTGGCTTCGGACTGAACACTGAAGCTTTCTTT,CASGFGLNTEAFF
.,TRBV7-9,.,TRBJ1-3,TGTGCCAGCAGCTTAGGGGCACTCTGTCGAAACACCATATATTTT,CASSLGALCRNTIYF
few,TRBV30,.,TRBJ2-2,TGTGCCTGGGGCTCGCAACAGGCCGGGGAGCTGTTTTTT,CAWGSQQAGELFF
few,TRBV7-9,.,TRBJ1-1,TGTGCCAGCAGCTTAGACAGACTGAACACTGAAGCTTTCTTT,CASSLDRLNTEAFF
many,TRBV28,.,TRBJ2-1,TGTGCCAGCAGTTTATGGACAGGACGTTCAACGGGTAAGCAGTTCTTC,CASSLWTGRSTGKQFF
many,TRBV28,.,TRBJ2-5,TGTGCCAGCAGTTTCCGAGGGGAGATGACAGGACGTGGGCAAGAGACCCAGTACTTC,CASSFRGEMTGRGQETQYF
many,TRBV4-1,TRBD2,TRBJ2-7,TGCGCCAGCAGCCAAGACCCCCGGGGGGGGCGCAACTACGAGCAGTACTTC,CASSQDPRGGRNYEQYF